A selection of T cell receptor beta chains follows, all from one sample in a study of T cells after posttransplantation cyclophosphamide. TCRdb keeps only in-frame clones here, not all; method: immunoSEQ multiplex PCR. Found here are about 15,000 clones, around four fifths of them singletons; the top ten hold around 1.2%. Sequenced material: memory CD4+ T cells sorted from PBMCs. Receptors were obtained from a man between 50 and 59 years old. Each CDR3 is given with its conserved first and last residue. A D gene is named only where the DNA matches it firmly. Size values are once, few and many counts, or a class for expanded clones, and some rows have none.

NA	TRBV19	TRBD2	TRBJ2-1	TGTGCCAGTAGTACCTTAGCCAGCGGGAACTACAATGAGCAGTTCTTC	CASSTLASGNYNEQFF
NA	TRBV7-2	NA	TRBJ1-5	TGTGCCAGCAGCTTAGGCCAACCCGGCGGCCATCAGCCCCAGCATTTT	CASSLGQPGGHQPQHF
NA	TRBV9	TRBD1	TRBJ1-2	TGTGCCAGCAGCGGCAGCACAGGGGGTTTCTATGGCTACACCTTC	CASSGSTGGFYGYTF
once	TRBV30	NA	TRBJ1-2	TGTGCCTGGAACCCCCTGAACGTCGGGGGCTACACCTTC	CAWNPLNVGGYTF
few	TRBV2	NA	TRBJ1-2	TGTGCCAGCAGTGACGCCTCTGCGGTCAGTTATGGCTACACCTTC	CASSDASAVSYGYTF
NA	TRBV4-2	NA	TRBJ1-2	TGTGCCAGCAGCCAAGGTTTTAGTACTTCAGAGCGTGGCTACACCTTC	CASSQGFSTSERGYTF
NA	TRBV7-9	TRBD2	TRBJ2-7	TGTGCCAGCAGCACCGGGGGGTTTATCGGCGAGCAGTACTTC	CASSTGGFIGEQYF
NA	TRBV11-2	TRBD1	TRBJ1-2	TGTGCCAGCAGCTCCAATTCGGGACAGGAGCCGTATGGCTACACCTTC	CASSSNSGQEPYGYTF
NA	TRBV7-9	NA	TRBJ1-1	TGTGCCAGCAGCTTAACAGTTTTTATGAACACTGAAGCTTTCTTT	CASSLTVFMNTEAFF
few	TRBV5-6	NA	TRBJ1-4	TGTGCCAGCAGCACCGGACAGATTCGGAATGAAAAACTGTTTTTT	CASSTGQIRNEKLFF
NA	TRBV5-6	NA	TRBJ1-2	TGTGCCAGCAGCTTCGGAACGGTAGGAATAGGGGGACCCGTCTATGGCTACACCTTC	CASSFGTVGIGGPVYGYTF
NA	TRBV30	NA	TRBJ2-2	TGTGCCTGGAGAATAAGGGGCACCGGGGAGCTGTTTTTT	CAWRIRGTGELFF
NA	TRBV6-6	TRBD1	TRBJ2-5	TGTGCCAGCAGCACAGGGGAAGAGACCCAGTACTTC	CASSTGEETQYF
NA	TRBV30	NA	TRBJ2-2	TGTGCCTGGAGTGTAAATAGTCTCCGAAAAAACACCGGGGAGCTGTTTTTT	CAWSVNSLRKNTGELFF
NA	TRBV5-6	TRBD1	TRBJ1-2	TGTGCCAGCAGTTTGGGACAGGTCTATGGCTACACCTTC	CASSLGQVYGYTF
NA	TRBV4-3	NA	TRBJ1-2	TGCGCCAGCAGCCAAGATCTTGGACAGATTAACTATGGCTACACCTTC	CASSQDLGQINYGYTF
NA	TRBV5-4	NA	TRBJ1-1	TGTGCCAGCAGCTTGGATGCGCTTGCGATAGCTTTCTTT	CASSLDALAIAFF
NA	TRBV7-9	NA	TRBJ1-3	TGTGCCAGCAGCGCTACTAGCTTGGCTGGAAACACCATATATTTT	CASSATSLAGNTIYF
few	TRBV19	TRBD1	TRBJ1-1	TGTGCCAGTAGTACAGGGGGGTCCACTGAAGCTTTCTTT	CASSTGGSTEAFF
NA	TRBV28	NA	TRBJ2-6	TGTGCCAGCAGCTTATGGGCCTCTGGGGCCAACGTCCTGACTTTC	CASSLWASGANVLTF
NA	TRBV11-1	TRBD1	TRBJ2-7	TGTGCCAGCAGCCCTGCCGGGACAGGGGCCTACGAGCAGTACTTC	CASSPAGTGAYEQYF
NA	TRBV15	TRBD2	TRBJ2-5	TGTGCCACCAGCAGAGATGGGGCGGGGGGGACCCAGTACTTC	CATSRDGAGGTQYF
NA	TRBV30	TRBD1	TRBJ1-4	TGTGCCTGGAGTGTGACAGGGACTAATGAAAAACTGTTTTTT	CAWSVTGTNEKLFF
NA	TRBV7-9	TRBD1	TRBJ1-1	TGTGCCAGCAGCTTAAGGGACAGGGGTGAAGCTTTCTTT	CASSLRDRGEAFF
NA	TRBV4-2	NA	TRBJ2-3	TGTGCCAGCAGCCAAGACGCGGGGACGCAGTATTTT	CASSQDAGTQYF
NA	TRBV18	TRBD1	TRBJ1-4	TGTGCCAGCTCATCTCTACAGGGGGCGGTCGAAAAACTGTTTTTT	CASSSLQGAVEKLFF
once	TRBV30	NA	TRBJ2-5	TGTGCCTGGAGCCTATCCGGGCAAGAGACCCAGTACTTC	CAWSLSGQETQYF
NA	TRBV11-2	TRBD2	TRBJ2-1	TGTGCCAGCAGCTTCCTAGCGGGAGCAACCGAGCAGTTCTTC	CASSFLAGATEQFF
NA	TRBV9	NA	TRBJ2-3	TGTGCCAGCAGCGAATCTCCCCCAGATACGCAGTATTTT	CASSESPPDTQYF
few	TRBV7-9	TRBD2	TRBJ2-5	TGTGCCAGCAGCGGACTAGCGGGGGGAGGGGAGACCCAGTACTTC	CASSGLAGGGETQYF
NA	TRBV5-5	NA	TRBJ2-2	TGTGCCAGCAGCCCGGGGGTGGCCGGGGAGCTGTTTTTT	CASSPGVAGELFF
NA	TRBV4-1	NA	TRBJ2-7	TGCGCCAGCAGCCAAGTTCCCAGCGCCGTATCCTACGAGCAGTACTTC	CASSQVPSAVSYEQYF
NA	TRBV18	TRBD1	TRBJ2-7	TGTGCCAGCTCACCGTCGGACAGGCCCCGGTCGTCCGAGCAGTACTTC	CASSPSDRPRSSEQYF
NA	TRBV28	NA	TRBJ2-2	TGTGCCAGCACATGGACTCAAGGCACCGGGGAGCTGTTTTTT	CASTWTQGTGELFF
NA	TRBV19	TRBD2	TRBJ2-7	TGTGCCAGTAGGAGCGGGACTCGCAGCAAGCAGTACTTC	CASRSGTRSKQYF
NA	TRBV10-3	NA	TRBJ2-2	TGTGCTATCAGGGGTTCGGAGCAAACCGGGGAGCTGTTTTTT	CAIRGSEQTGELFF
NA	TRBV5-1	NA	TRBJ2-1	TGCGCCAGCAGCTTGACCGGGTCCGAGCAGTTCTTC	CASSLTGSEQFF